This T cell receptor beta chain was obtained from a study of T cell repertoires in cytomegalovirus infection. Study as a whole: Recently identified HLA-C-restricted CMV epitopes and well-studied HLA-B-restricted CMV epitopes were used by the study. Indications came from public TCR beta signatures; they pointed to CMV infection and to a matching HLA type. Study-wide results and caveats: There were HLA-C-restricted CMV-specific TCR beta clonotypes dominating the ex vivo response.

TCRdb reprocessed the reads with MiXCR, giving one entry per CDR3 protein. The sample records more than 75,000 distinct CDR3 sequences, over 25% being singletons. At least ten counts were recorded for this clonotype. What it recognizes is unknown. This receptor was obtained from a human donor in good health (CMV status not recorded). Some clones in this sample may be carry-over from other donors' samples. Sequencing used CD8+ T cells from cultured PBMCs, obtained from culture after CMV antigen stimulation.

The CDR3 protein is CASSLRDSDHEQYF. The CDR3, as DNA: TGTGCCAGCAGCCTCCGGGACTCGGACCACGAGCAGTACTTC. The genes are TRBV7-2 and TRBJ2-7; D possibly corresponds to TRBD2 (6 bases). The CDR3 is 14 residues long. The germline V and J ends were trimmed by 5 bases and 5 bases, with 16 bases remaining between them. CDR1 is SGHTA, CDR2 FQGNSA, per germline.